Following are 13 T cell receptor beta chains from one sample sequenced in a study of post-analysis software for immune sequencing data. Whole-study results and caveats: Patients showed TRBV5-6, TRBV5-1 and TRBV20-1 among five TRBV segments more frequent than in controls.

No antigen is known for these receptors. Tagging with unique molecular identifiers was a feature of the TCR beta cDNA libraries. TCRdb re-analysed the PCR reads in MiXCR, keeping a single row per CDR3 protein. Of some 500,000 distinct CDR3 sequences listed, 45% are singletons. The sequenced sample was blood. The receptor set was obtained from a girl aged 10-17 years with multiple sclerosis.

This clonotype was seen a handful of times. The gene calls are TRBV10-3 and TRBJ2-1; D is unresolved. CDR1 and CDR2 from the germline V gene are ENHRY and SYGVKD. The CDR3 is 14 residues long. V was trimmed by 0 bases and J by 7 bases, leaving 10 bases between them. CDR3 nucleotides: TGTGCCATCAGTGAGTCGACTCGATGGAATGAGCAGTTCTTC. Protein sequence: CAISESTRWNEQFF.

This clonotype was seen more than once but under ten times. This chain links TRBV7-2 with TRBJ2-1; unclear D gene. The V gene lost 4 bases and the J gene lost 5 bases, with 15 bases spanning the gap. Per germline, CDR1 SGHTA and CDR2 FQGNSA. CDR3 length: 15 amino acids. CDR3 loop: CASSYTRLENNEQFF. DNA for the CDR3: TGTGCCAGCAGCTACACCCGGTTGGAGAACAATGAGCAGTTCTTC.

This clonotype has only a few counts. The chain uses TRBV27 and TRBJ2-7; 8 bases map to TRBD2. V lost 5 bases to trimming and J lost 2 bases; unmatched junction nucleotides: 2. The CDR3 has 13 amino acids. Per the germline V gene, CDR1 is MNHEY and CDR2 is SMNVEV (reference sequence). The CDR3 spells CASSRGLAYEQYF. CDR3 sequence (DNA): TGTGCCAGCAGTCGGGGACTAGCCTACGAGCAGTACTTC.

The gene calls are TRBV28 and TRBJ1-2; 11 bases are a match to TRBD1. Germline V gene sequence: CDR1 MDHEN, CDR2 SYDVKM. The CDR3 sequence is 16 residues long. Trimming cost V 7 bases and J 2 bases; bases outside gene matches: 9. The CDR3 region is CASNAPGQGENYGYTF. In DNA, the CDR3 is TGTGCCAGCAATGCCCCGGGACAGGGGGAGAACTATGGCTACACCTTC.

This clonotype was observed a handful of times. The CDR3 here is CAISSTGTNEKLFF. CDR3 nucleotides: TGTGCCATCAGTTCCACAGGGACGAATGAAAAACTGTTTTTT. This chain uses TRBV10-3 with TRBJ1-4; D perhaps matches TRBD1 (6 bases). There are 14 residues in the CDR3. Germline CDR1 and CDR2: ENHRY and SYGVKD. Trimming pared 5 bases from V and 5 bases from J, leaving 12 bases between.

The chain combines TRBV29-1 with TRBJ1-2, with 7 bases matching TRBD1. There are 14 residues in the CDR3. Germline trimming cut 6 bases from V and 2 bases from J; bases unmatched to any gene: 9. Germline V gene sequence: CDR1 SQVTM, CDR2 ANQGSEA. This chain's CDR3 is CSVAAGQINYGYTF. CDR3 nucleotides: TGCAGCGTCGCAGCGGGACAGATAAACTATGGCTACACCTTC.

About this clonotype itself: A much larger clone differs from this one at a single base, so this may be a read error. The chain is built from TRBV24-1 and TRBJ1-2; D might be TRBD1 (5 bases). Germline CDR1 reads KGHDR; CDR2 reads SFDVKD. V was shortened by 6 bases and J by 8 bases, with 12 bases between the two germline ends. CDR3 length: 12 residues. The CDR3 region has the DNA TGTGCCACCAGTAGGGCAGGGACCGGCTACACCTTC. Its protein is CATSRAGTGYTF.

This clonotype has more than one count but fewer than ten. J is TRBJ2-1 and V is TRBV7-2, with D uncertain. V was cut by 5 bases and J by 6 bases, with 11 bases left in between. Looked up from germline, CDR1 is SGHTA and CDR2 is FQGNSA. The CDR3 extends over 13 amino acids. The CDR3 spells CASSADMVNEQFF. CDR3 sequence (DNA): TGTGCCAGCAGCGCAGACATGGTCAATGAGCAGTTCTTC.

The chain is built from TRBV7-2 and TRBJ1-5; D perhaps matches TRBD1 (5 bases). The V and J ends lost 0 bases and 7 bases respectively, with 13 bases between them. The germline CDR1 and CDR2 sequences are SGHTA and FQGNSA. The CDR3 sequence is 15 residues long. For the CDR3, the DNA is TGTGCCAGCAGCTTAGCTTTAGGGGTTGTGCAGCCCCAGCATTTT. Translated, it gives CASSLALGVVQPQHF.

A word on this clonotype: The junction departs from the called germline gene at one end, perhaps through a read error. The chain is built from TRBV2 and TRBJ1-1, with D possibly TRBD1 on 6 matching bases. Germline V gene data show CDR1 as SNHLY and CDR2 as FYNNEI. The CDR3 contains 12 residues. The CDR3 DNA reads TGTGCCAGCAAGAGGGGGGACACTGAGGCTTTCTTT. This encodes CASKRGDTEAFF.

The chain combines TRBV29-1 with TRBJ2-5; D is possibly TRBD2 (6 bases). The J call may not be correct, given that the DNA end is closer to TRBJ2-7. CDR1 is SQVTM, CDR2 ANQGSEA, per germline. This CDR3 has 13 amino acids. CDR3 protein: CSAQPRGAYEQYF. The CDR3 DNA is TGCAGCGCTCAGCCGCGGGGAGCCTACGAGCAGTACTTC.

In its sample, this clonotype was seen a few times. The chain combines TRBV9 with TRBJ2-5, with 9 bases identical to TRBD1. V was pared by 3 bases and J by 11 bases, with 11 bases of the junction left unmatched. Germline CDR1 SGDLS, CDR2 YYNGEE. This CDR3 has 14 amino acids. The CDR3 region has the DNA TGTGCCAGCAGCGCAGATTGGACAGGGGAGGAGCAGTACTTC. It yields the protein CASSADWTGEEQYF. Combining the CDR3 with reference TRBV9 and TRBJ2-5 gives the whole variable domain DSGVTQTPKHLITATGQRVTLRCSPRSGDLSVYWYQQSLDQGLQFLIQYYNGEERAKGNILERFSAQQFPDLHSELNLSSLELGDSALYFCASSADWTGEEQYFGPGTRLLVL.

This clonotype was counted a few times. The chain joins TRBV29-1 to TRBJ2-1; D is unresolved. Per germline, CDR1 SQVTM and CDR2 ANQGSEA. This CDR3 comprises 13 residues. The V end lost 3 bases, the J end lost 5 bases, and 11 bases lay between the germline ends. The CDR3 sequence is CSVEVWSNNEQFF. The CDR3 region has the DNA TGCAGCGTTGAGGTTTGGAGTAACAATGAGCAGTTCTTC.